These T cell receptor beta chains were read from a single sample in a study of naive CD8 T cells in extremely preterm neonates. Assay used: immunoSEQ multiplex PCR; TCRdb lists only in-frame clones, some missing. The repertoire holds over 6,500 clones, with approximately 98% as singletons. The sample taken for sequencing was naive CD8+ T cells from blood. The receptors originated from a human donor in good health. CDR3s include the opening cysteine and the closing phenylalanine or tryptophan. Each record gives: CDR3 protein, CDR3 DNA, D gene, clone size, J gene, V gene. A D gene is named only where the DNA matches it firmly. Part of the rows lack a size; the others show once, few, many or a class for expanded clones.

CASSLEAGAVYNEQFF,TGTGCCAGCAGCTTGGAAGCGGGGGCCGTCTACAATGAGCAGTTCTTC,TRBD2,-,TRBJ2-1,TRBV5-4
CASSPRNSEAFF,TGTGCCAGCAGCCCCCGAAACTCTGAAGCTTTCTTT,-,-,TRBJ1-1,TRBV7-8
CASSQGDRQETQYF,TGCGCCAGCAGCCAAGGGGACAGACAAGAGACCCAGTACTTC,TRBD1,-,TRBJ2-5,TRBV4-1
CASSQDSTGYEQYF,TGCGCCAGCAGCCAAGATAGTACCGGGTACGAGCAGTACTTC,-,-,TRBJ2-7,TRBV4-1
CASSLGVLAGVNEQFF,TGTGCCAGCAGCTTAGGTGTTCTAGCGGGAGTTAATGAGCAGTTCTTC,TRBD2,-,TRBJ2-1,TRBV7-2
CASSMGHQEKLFF,TGTGCCAGTAGTATGGGACATCAAGAAAAACTGTTTTTT,-,once,TRBJ1-4,TRBV19
CAWSASGGVADTQYF,TGTGCCTGGAGTGCTAGCGGGGGGGTAGCAGATACGCAGTATTTT,TRBD2,-,TRBJ2-3,TRBV30
CASSSDREFGYTF,TGCGCCAGCAGCTCGGACAGGGAATTTGGCTACACCTTC,TRBD1,-,TRBJ1-2,TRBV5-1
CASSNPSSSYNEQFF,TGTGCCAGCAGCAACCCATCGAGCTCCTACAATGAGCAGTTCTTC,-,-,TRBJ2-1,TRBV7-9
CASSRYGGEGYEQYF,TGCGCCAGCAGCCGATATGGAGGGGAAGGCTACGAGCAGTACTTC,-,-,TRBJ2-7,TRBV4-1
CASSQDGTGTNYGYTF,TGCGCCAGCAGCCAAGATGGAACAGGGACAAACTATGGCTACACCTTC,-,-,TRBJ1-2,TRBV4-3
CASSQVGRGAARNTEAFF,TGTGCCAGCAGCCAAGTGGGACGGGGGGCAGCGAGGAACACTGAAGCTTTCTTT,-,-,TRBJ1-1,TRBV4-2
CASSGGLGSSADTQYF,TGTGCCAGCAGCGGCGGTCTGGGGTCTAGCGCGGATACGCAGTATTTT,-,-,TRBJ2-3,TRBV9
CASSFFPSQSNQPQHF,TGTGCCAGCAGTTTTTTTCCCAGTCAGAGCAATCAGCCCCAGCATTTT,-,-,TRBJ1-5,TRBV28